These 21 T cell receptor beta chains were all obtained from the same sample, sequenced in a study of PD-L1 blockade in urothelial cancer. Time point specified: peripheral blood 6 weeks after treatment start. The protocol was immunoSEQ multiplex PCR, while the TCRdb copy is restricted to in-frame clones and leaves out a portion. The table shows 35,000 to 45,000 clones, with more than 80% occurring only once. The starting material was PBMCs, obtained around atezolizumab (anti-PD-L1) treatment. Every receptor here comes from a man aged 70 or older with urothelial cancer.

The CDR3 DNA reads as TGTGCCAGCAGTTTAAGGGGGCGCTACTATGGCTACACCTTC. Translated, it gives CASSLRGRYYGYTF. This chain joins TRBV27 and TRBJ1-2; 7 bases are shared with TRBD1. J was trimmed by 3 bases and V by 2 bases; bases with no gene match: 3. This CDR3 region has 14 residues. CDR1 and CDR2 from the germline V gene are MNHEY and SMNVEV (reference sequence).

The CDR3 sequence is CASQGGQETQYF. The CDR3 bases are TGTGCCAGTCAAGGCGGACAAGAGACCCAGTACTTC. The chain recombines TRBV19 with TRBJ2-5; D not certain. Trimming stripped 8 bases from V and 2 bases from J, with 9 bases between. This CDR3 comprises 12 residues. Germline CDR1 is LNHDA and CDR2 is SQIVND (reference sequence).

The genes are TRBV29-1 and TRBJ2-7; TRBD1 matches 9 bases. The CDR3 length is 12 residues. V lost 7 bases and J lost 6; bases outside the gene matches: 7. Germline V gene sequence: CDR1 SQVTM, CDR2 ANQGSEA. CDR3 nucleotides: TGCAGCGCTCTGACAGGGGGAGGCGAGCAGTACTTC. This translates into CSALTGGGEQYF.

In DNA, the CDR3 is TGTGCCAGCAGCGGACCCGGGACAGGGGGGGGCGACACTGAAGCTTTCTTT. The encoded protein is CASSGPGTGGGDTEAFF. This sequence joins TRBV9 and TRBJ1-1; 11 positions agree with TRBD1. Germline V lookup: CDR1 SGDLS, CDR2 YYNGEE. With 3 bases clipped from V and 3 bases from J, the junction kept 10 bases outside the gene matches. The CDR3 consists of 17 residues.

The chain uses TRBV5-5 and TRBJ1-2; 8 bases line up with TRBD1. From germline, CDR1 is SGHKS and CDR2 YYEKEE (reference sequence). V lost 3 bases and J lost 5; bases outside the gene matches: 6. This CDR3 comprises 14 residues. The CDR3 DNA follows: TGTGCCAGCAGCTCGGGACAGGCTGGGTATGGCTACACCTTC. This gives the protein CASSSGQAGYGYTF.

The chain carries TRBV5-1 and TRBJ2-1; 10 nucleotides align to TRBD2. The germline gives CDR1 SGHRS, CDR2 YFSETQ. This CDR3 has 14 amino acids. With 5 bases clipped from V and 12 bases from J, the junction kept 11 bases outside the gene matches. The CDR3 loop is CASSAGTSVDGQFF. In DNA, the CDR3 is TGCGCCAGCAGTGCCGGGACTAGCGTCGACGGGCAGTTCTTC.

J is TRBJ2-3 and V is TRBV29-1; 9 positions agree with TRBD1. From germline, CDR1 is SQVTM and CDR2 ANQGSEA. The junction had 7 bases not matched to a gene; V was cut back by 6 bases and J by 3 bases. The CDR3 runs to 14 residues. DNA for the CDR3: TGCAGCGTGCTACAGGGGGCAGGGACAGATACGCAGTATTTT. Protein product: CSVLQGAGTDTQYF.

CDR3 sequence reads: CASRQPLLNTEAFF. CDR3 nucleotides: TGTGCCAGCCGACAGCCTCTTCTGAACACTGAAGCTTTCTTT. The chain recombines TRBV19 with TRBJ1-1; a possible D gene is TRBD1 (5 bases). CDR3 length equals 14 residues. Germline lookup yields CDR1 LNHDA and CDR2 SQIVND (reference sequence). The V gene lost 9 bases and the J gene lost 0 bases, with 14 bases spanning the gap.

The V gene is TRBV28, the J gene TRBJ2-6; 9 bases agree with TRBD1. Germline V gives CDR1 MDHEN, CDR2 SYDVKM. This CDR3 comprises 17 residues. The junction had 7 bases not matched to a gene; V was cut back by 3 bases and J by 4 bases. CDR3 amino acids: CASSLAQGALGANVLTF. For the CDR3, the DNA is TGTGCCAGCAGTTTGGCACAGGGGGCGCTAGGGGCCAACGTCCTGACTTTC.

V gene TRBV11-3 combines with J gene TRBJ2-3; 7 nucleotides agree with TRBD1. CDR1 SGHNT and CDR2 YENEEA come from the germline V gene. CDR3 length: 15 residues. The J segment lost 2 bases and the V segment lost 5 bases, leaving 7 bases of the junction unmatched. Written as DNA, the CDR3 is TGTGCCAGCAGCCACCGGGACAGCCCCACAGATACGCAGTATTTT. It yields the protein CASSHRDSPTDTQYF.

The chain couples TRBV6-5 to TRBJ2-1; D possibly corresponds to TRBD1 (8 bases). The germline V gene encodes CDR1 MNHEY and CDR2 SVGAGI. Trimming left V 0 bases short and J 10 bases short, with 16 bases between. The CDR3 contains 15 residues. CDR3 region: CASSYSTGGVFEQFF. The CDR3 DNA reads TGTGCCAGCAGTTACTCCACAGGGGGGGTATTCGAGCAGTTCTTC.

The chain combines TRBV28 with TRBJ2-1; D gene unclear. The CDR3 is made up of 14 amino acids. Germline V gives CDR1 MDHEN, CDR2 SYDVKM. Trimming cost V 3 bases and J 7 bases, with 13 bases left between them. In nucleotides, the CDR3 is TGTGCCAGCAGTTTTTTCCCCATTCAGAATGAGCAGTTCTTC. This translates into CASSFFPIQNEQFF.

The rearrangement links TRBV5-6 to TRBJ2-1; 12 bases map to TRBD2. The germline V gene has CDR1 SGHDT and CDR2 YYEEEE. V gave up 5 bases and J gave up 7 bases; unmatched junction bases: 7. The CDR3 has 15 residues. Here the CDR3 reads CASRAGLAGLNEQFF. As DNA, the CDR3 is TGTGCCAGCAGGGCAGGACTAGCGGGACTGAATGAGCAGTTCTTC. The entire variable domain, with the rest obtained from reference TRBV5-6 and TRBJ2-1, is as follows: DAGVTQSPTHLIKTRGQQVTLRCSPKSGHDTVSWYQQALGQGPQFIFQYYEEEERQRGNFPDRFSGHQFPNYSSELNVNALLLGDSALYLCASRAGLAGLNEQFFGPGTRLTVL.

This sequence joins TRBV2 and TRBJ2-1; TRBD2 might be the D (6 bases). This CDR3 has 14 residues. Trimming cost V 11 bases and J 6 bases, with 20 bases left between them. CDR1 is SNHLY, CDR2 FYNNEI, per germline. The CDR3 coding sequence is TGTGCCGGAAATACGTGGGGGGACGGCAATGAGCAGTTCTTC. Protein sequence: CAGNTWGDGNEQFF.

The chain recombines TRBV30 with TRBJ1-3; D call uncertain. Germline CDR1 is GTSNPN and CDR2 is SVGIG (reference sequence). The CDR3 extends over 16 amino acids. The V gene lost 0 bases and the J gene lost 0 bases, with 12 bases spanning the gap. CDR3 sequence reads: CAWSVRRTNSGNTIYF. The CDR3 nucleotides read TGTGCCTGGAGTGTACGGAGGACGAACTCTGGAAACACCATATATTTT.

CDR3 bases: TGTGCCAGCAACCGGGACACCGCTAACTATGGCTACACCTTC. This codes for CASNRDTANYGYTF. V is TRBV28 and J is TRBJ1-2; D is perhaps TRBD1 (6 bases). The V end lost 7 bases, the J end lost 0 bases, and 12 bases lay between the germline ends. Germline V CDR1 and CDR2: MDHEN, SYDVKM. The CDR3 consists of 14 residues.

Remarks on this clone: The sample contains more than one DNA sequence encoding this CDR3. V gene TRBV18 combines with J gene TRBJ1-5; D unresolved. This CDR3 contains 13 residues. Germline V gene sequence: CDR1 KGHSH, CDR2 LQKENI. Trimming left V 2 bases short and J 4 bases short, with 6 bases between. CDR3 in amino acids: CASSPAQNQPQHF. Here the CDR3 DNA reads TGTGCCAGCTCACCAGCCCAGAATCAGCCCCAGCATTTT.

The count of this clone is one. This sequence joins TRBV30 and TRBJ2-3; 12 bases fit TRBD2. CDR3 size: 15 residues. V trimming: 6 bases; J trimming: 4 bases; junction bases outside the gene matches: 8. Germline V gene data show CDR1 as GTSNPN and CDR2 as SVGIG (reference sequence). CDR3 nucleotides: TGTGCCTGTACGACTAGCGGGAGTACCGCAGATACGCAGTATTTT. It specifies CACTTSGSTADTQYF.

The chain employs TRBV21-1 and TRBJ2-7; the table's D call TRBD1 went unverified against the DNA. TRBV21-1 is shown as a pseudogene. The CDR3 spans 15 residues. CDR3 residues: CASSMKRGSFYEQYF. The CDR3, as DNA: TGTGCCAGCAGCATGAAGAGGGGGTCCTTCTACGAGCAGTACTTC.

J is TRBJ2-3 and V is TRBV7-3; 12 bases match TRBD2. Looked up from germline, CDR1 is SGHTA and CDR2 is FQGTGA. V was clipped by 1 base and J by 5 bases; unmatched bases: 10. The CDR3 has 18 amino acids. The CDR3, as DNA: TGTGCCAGCAGCTTAAGTGCGACTAGCGGGAGTCACCTAGATACGCAGTATTTT. Its translation is CASSLSATSGSHLDTQYF.

This CDR3 is CASTSRTEGYEQYF. CDR3 DNA sequence: TGTGCCAGCACCTCAAGGACAGAGGGCTACGAGCAGTACTTC. This chain uses TRBV7-2 with TRBJ2-7; D possibly corresponds to TRBD1 (6 bases). Trimming removed 7 bases from V and 3 bases from J, with 16 bases in between. This CDR3 has 14 residues. Germline assignment: CDR1 SGHTA and CDR2 FQGNSA. Complete variable domain (other parts from reference TRBV7-2 and TRBJ2-7): GAGVSQSPSNKVTEKGKDVELRCDPISGHTALYWYRQSLGQGLEFLIYFQGNSAPDKSGLPSDRFSAERTGGSVSTLTIQRTQQEDSAVYLCASTSRTEGYEQYFGPGTRLTVT.